This TCR beta chain was recorded in a study of cytomegalovirus exposure and HLA in healthy donors. Study-level information: A previous analysis identified fewer than 130 million unique TCR beta sequences derived from approximately 190 million T cells. The study's findings and limits: Whilst most TCR sequences proved rare, a subset of public TCRs occurred across many donors.

The germline gives CDR1 ENHRY, CDR2 SYGVKD. The CDR3 contains 14 residues. V shed 6 bases and J 3 bases; nucleotides not matched to a gene: 5. The PCR employed 60 Vbeta primers together with 13 Jbeta primers. Profiled with immunoSEQ multiplex PCR; TCRdb holds only in-frame clones, not every one. The sample has over 65,000 clones, about 68% seen once. In its sample, this clone was seen a few times. What it recognizes is unknown. The specimen sequenced was PBMCs. V is TRBV10-3 and J is TRBJ1-5; 7 nucleotides match TRBD1. This TCR was sampled from a woman aged 30 to 39 in good health and CMV-seropositive. CDR3 in DNA: TGTGCCATCAGAGATGACAGGGACAATCAGCCCCAGCATTTT. This codes for CAIRDDRDNQPQHF.